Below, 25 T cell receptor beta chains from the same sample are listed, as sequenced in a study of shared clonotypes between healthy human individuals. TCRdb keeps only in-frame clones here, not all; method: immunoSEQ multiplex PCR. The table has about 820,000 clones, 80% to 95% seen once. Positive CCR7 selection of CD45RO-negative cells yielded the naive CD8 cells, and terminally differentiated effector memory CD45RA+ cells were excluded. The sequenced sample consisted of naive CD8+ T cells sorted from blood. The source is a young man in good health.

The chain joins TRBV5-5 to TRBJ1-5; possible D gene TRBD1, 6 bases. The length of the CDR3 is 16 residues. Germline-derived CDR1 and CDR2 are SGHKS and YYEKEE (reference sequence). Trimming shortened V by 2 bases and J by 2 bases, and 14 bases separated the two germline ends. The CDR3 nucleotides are TGTGCCAGCAGCTTTGGTCAGGGGTTTGGCAATCAGCCCCAGCATTTT. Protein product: CASSFGQGFGNQPQHF.

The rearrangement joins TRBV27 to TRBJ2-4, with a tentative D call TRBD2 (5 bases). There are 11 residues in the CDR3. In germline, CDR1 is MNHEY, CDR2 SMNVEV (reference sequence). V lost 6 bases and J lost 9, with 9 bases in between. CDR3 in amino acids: CASRGSGIQYF. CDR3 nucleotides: TGTGCCAGCAGGGGGAGCGGCATTCAGTACTTC.

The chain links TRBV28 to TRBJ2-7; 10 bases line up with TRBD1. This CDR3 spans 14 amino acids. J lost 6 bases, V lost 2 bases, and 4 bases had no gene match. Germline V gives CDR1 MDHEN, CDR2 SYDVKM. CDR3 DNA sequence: TGTGCCAGCAGTTTAACCGGGACAGGGGCCGAGCAGTACTTC. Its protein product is CASSLTGTGAEQYF.

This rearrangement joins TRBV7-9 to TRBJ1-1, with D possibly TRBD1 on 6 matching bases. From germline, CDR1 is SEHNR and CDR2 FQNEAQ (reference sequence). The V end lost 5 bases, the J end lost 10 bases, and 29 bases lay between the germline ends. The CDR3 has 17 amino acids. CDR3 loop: CASSPLRQAEDLIGAFF. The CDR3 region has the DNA TGTGCCAGCAGCCCTTTGAGACAGGCGGAGGACCTGATCGGAGCTTTCTTT.

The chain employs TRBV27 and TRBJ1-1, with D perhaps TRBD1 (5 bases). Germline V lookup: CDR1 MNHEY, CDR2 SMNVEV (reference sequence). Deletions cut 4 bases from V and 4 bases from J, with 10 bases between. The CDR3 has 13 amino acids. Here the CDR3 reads CASSWGPSTEAFF. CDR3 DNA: TGTGCCAGCAGTTGGGGACCCAGCACTGAAGCTTTCTTT.

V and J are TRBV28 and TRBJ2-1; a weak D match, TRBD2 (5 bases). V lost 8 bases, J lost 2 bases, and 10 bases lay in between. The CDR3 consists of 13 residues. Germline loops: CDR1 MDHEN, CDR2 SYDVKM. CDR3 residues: CASGSVTYNEQFF. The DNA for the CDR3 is TGTGCCAGCGGTAGCGTAACCTACAATGAGCAGTTCTTC.

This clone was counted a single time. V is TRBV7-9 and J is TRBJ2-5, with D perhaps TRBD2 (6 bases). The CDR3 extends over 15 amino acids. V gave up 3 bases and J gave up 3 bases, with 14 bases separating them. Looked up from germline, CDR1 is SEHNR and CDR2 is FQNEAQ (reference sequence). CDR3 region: CASSFWTREEETQYF. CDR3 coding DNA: TGTGCCAGCAGCTTTTGGACCAGGGAGGAAGAGACCCAGTACTTC.

CDR3 in DNA: TGTGCCAGCAGTACCCTTACAGGACAAGAGACCCAGTACTTC. This codes for CASSTLTGQETQYF. V and J are TRBV6-5 and TRBJ2-5; D possibly corresponds to TRBD1 (5 bases). This CDR3 region has 14 residues. CDR1 and CDR2 from the germline V gene are MNHEY and SVGAGI. Trimming pared 5 bases from V and 2 bases from J, leaving 12 bases between.

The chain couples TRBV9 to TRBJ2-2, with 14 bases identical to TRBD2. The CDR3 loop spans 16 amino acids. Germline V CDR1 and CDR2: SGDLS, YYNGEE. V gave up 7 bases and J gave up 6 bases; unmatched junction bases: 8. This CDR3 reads CASSGLAGGSPGELFF. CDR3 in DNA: TGTGCCAGCTCCGGACTAGCGGGAGGTTCCCCCGGGGAGCTGTTTTTT. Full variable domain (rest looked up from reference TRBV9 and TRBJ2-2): DSGVTQTPKHLITATGQRVTLRCSPRSGDLSVYWYQQSLDQGLQFLIQYYNGEERAKGNILERFSAQQFPDLHSELNLSSLELGDSALYFCASSGLAGGSPGELFFGEGSRLTVL.

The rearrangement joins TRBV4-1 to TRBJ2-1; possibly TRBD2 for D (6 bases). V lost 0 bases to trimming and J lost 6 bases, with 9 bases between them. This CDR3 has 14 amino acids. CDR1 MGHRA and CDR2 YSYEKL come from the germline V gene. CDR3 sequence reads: CASSQEQLANEQFF. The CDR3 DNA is TGCGCCAGCAGCCAAGAGCAACTAGCCAATGAGCAGTTCTTC.

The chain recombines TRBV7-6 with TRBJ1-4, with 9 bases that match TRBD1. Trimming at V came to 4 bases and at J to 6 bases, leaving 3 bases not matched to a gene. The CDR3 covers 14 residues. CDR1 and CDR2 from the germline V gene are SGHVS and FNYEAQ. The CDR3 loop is CASSYTGGDEKLFF. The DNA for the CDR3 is TGTGCCAGCAGCTACACAGGGGGCGATGAAAAACTGTTTTTT.

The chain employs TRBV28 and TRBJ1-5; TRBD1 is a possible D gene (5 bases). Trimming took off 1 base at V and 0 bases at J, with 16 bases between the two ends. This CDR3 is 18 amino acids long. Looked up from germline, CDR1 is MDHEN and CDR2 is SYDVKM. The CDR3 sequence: CASSLSEFDSYSNQPQHF. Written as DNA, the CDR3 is TGTGCCAGCAGTTTATCGGAGTTTGACAGCTATAGCAATCAGCCCCAGCATTTT.

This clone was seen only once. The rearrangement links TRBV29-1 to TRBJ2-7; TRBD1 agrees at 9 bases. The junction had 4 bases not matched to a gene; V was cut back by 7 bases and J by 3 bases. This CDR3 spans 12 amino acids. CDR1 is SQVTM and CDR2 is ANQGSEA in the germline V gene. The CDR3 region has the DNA TGCAGCGGGCGGGACAGGGACTACGAGCAGTACTTC. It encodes CSGRDRDYEQYF.

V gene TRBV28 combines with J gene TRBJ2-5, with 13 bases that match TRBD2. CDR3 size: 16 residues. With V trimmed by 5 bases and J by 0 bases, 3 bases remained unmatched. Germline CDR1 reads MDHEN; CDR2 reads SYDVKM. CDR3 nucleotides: TGTGCCAGCAGTCCTGGACTAGCGGGAGACCAAGAGACCCAGTACTTC. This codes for CASSPGLAGDQETQYF.

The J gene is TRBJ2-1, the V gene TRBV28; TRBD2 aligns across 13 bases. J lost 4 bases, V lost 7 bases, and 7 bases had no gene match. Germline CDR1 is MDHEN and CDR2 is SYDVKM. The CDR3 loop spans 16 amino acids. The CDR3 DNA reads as TGTGCCAGCACCATTGGGACTAGCGGGATATACAATGAGCAGTTCTTC. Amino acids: CASTIGTSGIYNEQFF.

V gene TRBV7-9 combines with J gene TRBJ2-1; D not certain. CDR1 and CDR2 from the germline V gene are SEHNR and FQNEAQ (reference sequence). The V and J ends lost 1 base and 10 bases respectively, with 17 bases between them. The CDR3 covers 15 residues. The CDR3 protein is CASSLGTRMRREQFF. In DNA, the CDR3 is TGTGCCAGCAGCTTAGGGACCAGGATGCGGAGAGAGCAGTTCTTC.

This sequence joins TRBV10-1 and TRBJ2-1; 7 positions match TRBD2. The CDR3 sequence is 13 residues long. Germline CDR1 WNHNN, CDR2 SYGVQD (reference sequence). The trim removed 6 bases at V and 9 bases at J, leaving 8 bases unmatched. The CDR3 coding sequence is TGCGCCAGCAGCCCCCTGGGGAGGGGTGAGCAGTTCTTC. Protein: CASSPLGRGEQFF.

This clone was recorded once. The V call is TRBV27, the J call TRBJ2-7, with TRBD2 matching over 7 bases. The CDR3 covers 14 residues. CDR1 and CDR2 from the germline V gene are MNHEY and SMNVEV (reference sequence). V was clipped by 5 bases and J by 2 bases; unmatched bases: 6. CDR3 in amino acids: CASSPSSGTYEQYF. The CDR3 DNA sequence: TGTGCCAGCAGTCCCTCTAGCGGTACCTACGAGCAGTACTTC.

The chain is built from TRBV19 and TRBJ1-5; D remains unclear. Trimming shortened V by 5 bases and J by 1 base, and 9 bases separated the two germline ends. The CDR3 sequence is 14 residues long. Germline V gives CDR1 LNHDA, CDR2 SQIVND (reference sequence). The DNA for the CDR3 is TGTGCCAGTAGTTTCGGATACAGCAATCAGCCCCAGCATTTT. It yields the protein CASSFGYSNQPQHF. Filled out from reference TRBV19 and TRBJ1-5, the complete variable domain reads DGGITQSPKYLFRKEGQNVTLSCEQNLNHDAMYWYRQDPGQGLRLIYYSQIVNDFQKGDIAEGYSVSREKKESFPLTVTSAQKNPTAFYLCASSFGYSNQPQHFGDGTRLSIL.

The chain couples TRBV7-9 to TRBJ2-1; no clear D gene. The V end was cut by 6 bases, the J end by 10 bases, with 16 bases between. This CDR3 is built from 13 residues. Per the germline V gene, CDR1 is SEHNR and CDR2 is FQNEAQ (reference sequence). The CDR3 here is CASSPDLIYEQFF. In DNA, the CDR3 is TGTGCCAGCAGTCCCGACCTGATATACGAGCAGTTCTTC.

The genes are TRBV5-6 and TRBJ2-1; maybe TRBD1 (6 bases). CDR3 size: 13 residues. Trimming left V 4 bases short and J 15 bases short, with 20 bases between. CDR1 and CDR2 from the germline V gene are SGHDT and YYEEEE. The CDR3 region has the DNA TGTGCCAGCAGCAGTACCCTGGACAGACGGACGTTCTTC. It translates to CASSSTLDRRTFF. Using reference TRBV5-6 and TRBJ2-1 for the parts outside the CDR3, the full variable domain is DAGVTQSPTHLIKTRGQQVTLRCSPKSGHDTVSWYQQALGQGPQFIFQYYEEEERQRGNFPDRFSGHQFPNYSSELNVNALLLGDSALYLCASSSTLDRRTFFGPGTRLTVL.

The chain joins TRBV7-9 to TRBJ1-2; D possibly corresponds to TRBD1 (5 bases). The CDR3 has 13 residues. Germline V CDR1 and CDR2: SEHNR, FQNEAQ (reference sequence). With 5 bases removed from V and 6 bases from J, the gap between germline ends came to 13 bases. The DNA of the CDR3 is TGTGCCAGCAGCCCCACCTCGACAGATGGCTACACCTTC. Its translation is CASSPTSTDGYTF.

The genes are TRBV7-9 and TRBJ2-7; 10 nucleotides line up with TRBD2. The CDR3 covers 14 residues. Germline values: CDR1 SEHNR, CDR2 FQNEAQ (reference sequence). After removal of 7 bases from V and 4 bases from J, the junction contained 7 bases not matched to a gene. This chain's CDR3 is CASTGLAERYEQYF. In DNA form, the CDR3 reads TGTGCCAGCACCGGACTAGCGGAGAGGTACGAGCAGTACTTC. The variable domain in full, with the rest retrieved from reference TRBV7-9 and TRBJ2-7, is DTGVSQNPRHKITKRGQNVTFRCDPISEHNRLYWYRQTLGQGPEFLTYFQNEAQLEKSRLLSDRFSAERPKGSFSTLEIQRTEQGDSAMYLCASTGLAERYEQYFGPGTRLTVT.

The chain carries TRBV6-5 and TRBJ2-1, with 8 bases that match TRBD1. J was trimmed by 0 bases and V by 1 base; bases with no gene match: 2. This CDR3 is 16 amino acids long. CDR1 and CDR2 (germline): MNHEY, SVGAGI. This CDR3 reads CASSYWDRSSYNEQFF. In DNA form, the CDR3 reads TGTGCCAGCAGTTACTGGGACAGGAGCTCCTACAATGAGCAGTTCTTC.

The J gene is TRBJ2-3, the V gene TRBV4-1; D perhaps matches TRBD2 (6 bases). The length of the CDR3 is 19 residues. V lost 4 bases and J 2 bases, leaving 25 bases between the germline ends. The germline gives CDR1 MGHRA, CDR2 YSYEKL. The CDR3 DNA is TGCGCCAGCAGCCCAAGCGTTCCGGGCGGGACTTATGTCACAGATACGCAGTATTTT. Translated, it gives CASSPSVPGGTYVTDTQYF.